What follows are 14 T cell receptor beta chains derived from one specimen sequenced in a study. TCRdb used MiXCR to reprocess the 5' RACE reads, holding one entry per CDR3 protein. The sample includes fewer than 65,000 distinct CDR3 sequences, just under 30% seen only once; the top ten take 2% to 2.5%. Sequences were obtained from tumor-infiltrating naive CD4+ T cells sorted from the breast tumor. Sample subset: naive CD4+ T cells, CD4+CD45RA+CD25-. Receptor source: a female donor with breast cancer.

Of note for this clonotype: With a much larger clone just one base away, this may be a read error. The genes are TRBV6-6 and TRBJ2-3; 7 positions agree with TRBD1. Germline CDR1 and CDR2: MNHNY and SVGAGI (reference sequence). The CDR3 runs 15 residues. The CDR3 reads CAGSYQGQRTDTQYF. CDR3 coding DNA: TGTGCCGGCAGTTACCAGGGACAGCGCACAGATACGCAGTATTTT.

This clonotype has only a few counts. This chain connects TRBV20-1 to TRBJ2-1, with no clear D. From germline, CDR1 is DFQATT and CDR2 SNEGSKA (reference sequence). V dropped 5 bases and J dropped 8 bases, with 7 bases sitting between them. This CDR3 spans 10 amino acids. For the CDR3, the DNA is TGCAGTGCTGCGAGCTATGAGCAGTTCTTC. Protein product: CSAASYEQFF.

This clonotype was detected many times. The genes are TRBV5-1 and TRBJ2-5; D not certain. The CDR3 consists of 14 residues. CDR1 is SGHRS and CDR2 is YFSETQ in the germline V gene. Trimming pared 1 base from V and 0 bases from J, leaving 7 bases between. The CDR3 DNA reads as TGCGCCAGCAGCTTGAGACCGGACCAAGAGACCCAGTACTTC. It encodes CASSLRPDQETQYF.

Comment on this clonotype: This may come from a read error, since a much larger clone is one base off. V gene TRBV4-2 combines with J gene TRBJ2-4, with 9 bases that match TRBD1. The V and J ends lost 0 bases and 5 bases, in that order; junction bases with no gene match: 5. This CDR3 region has 16 residues. Germline V CDR1 and CDR2: LGHNA, YNFKEQ. The CDR3 sequence is CASSQEDRGGENIQYF. In nucleotides, the CDR3 is TGTGCCAGCAGCCAAGAGGACAGGGGAGGCGAAAACATTCAGTACTTC.

This clonotype was observed a handful of times. The V and J genes are TRBV20-1 and TRBJ1-2; D is perhaps TRBD1 (5 bases). Trimming removed 6 bases at V and 6 bases at J, with 17 bases between. The CDR3 spans 13 residues. Germline lookup yields CDR1 DFQATT and CDR2 SNEGSKA (reference sequence). The CDR3 loop is CSAGSGPRNGYTF. The CDR3 region has the DNA TGCAGTGCCGGGTCGGGGCCTAGAAATGGCTACACCTTC.

This clonotype was counted only a few times. V and J are TRBV7-2 and TRBJ2-7; no definite D call. Germline-derived CDR1 and CDR2 are SGHTA and FQGNSA. The CDR3 contains 14 residues. Deletions cut 7 bases from V and 0 bases from J, with 13 bases between. The chain's CDR3 is CASTSNQISYEQYF. The CDR3 DNA follows: TGTGCCAGCACCTCAAATCAGATCTCCTACGAGCAGTACTTC.

The chain combines TRBV20-1 with TRBJ1-2; 7 nucleotides line up with TRBD1. After removal of 3 bases from V and 4 bases from J, the junction contained 8 bases not matched to a gene. The CDR3 contains 14 residues. The germline CDR1 and CDR2 sequences are DFQATT and SNEGSKA (reference sequence). CDR3 coding DNA: TGCAGTGCTAGGTCGGGACAGACTAGCTATGGCTACACCTTC. Translated, it gives CSARSGQTSYGYTF.

Comment on this clonotype: This could be a read error, since a much larger clone is one nucleotide away. The chain carries TRBV7-2 and TRBJ2-7, with D possibly matching TRBD1 (6 bases). The CDR3 extends over 13 amino acids. Germline assignment: CDR1 SGHTA and CDR2 FQGNSA. CDR3 DNA sequence: TGTGCCGGCAGCTTAGGGACACCCTACGAGCAGTACTTC. It specifies CAGSLGTPYEQYF.

This clonotype turned up a few times. J is TRBJ1-2 and V is TRBV12-3 or TRBV12-4; D perhaps matches TRBD1 (5 bases). The CDR3 is 13 residues long. V was shortened by 2 bases and J by 6 bases, with 10 bases between the two germline ends. Here the CDR3 reads CASSLSRGNGYTF. The CDR3 nucleotides are TGTGCCAGCAGTTTATCGAGGGGCAATGGCTACACCTTC.

This clonotype was found many times. The chain carries TRBV4-2 and TRBJ2-7, with D unclear. CDR1 and CDR2 (germline): LGHNA, YNFKEQ. This CDR3 has 13 amino acids. Trimming cost V 5 bases and J 2 bases, with 10 bases left between them. The DNA of the CDR3 is TGTGCCAGCAGCACCGACGGTCCCTACGAGCAGTACTTC. As protein: CASSTDGPYEQYF.

This clonotype was seen a few times. The chain couples TRBV5-1 to TRBJ2-5; TRBD1 aligns across 8 bases. The CDR3 is made up of 14 amino acids. Germline V CDR1 and CDR2: SGHRS, YFSETQ. J was trimmed by 10 bases and V by 4 bases; bases with no gene match: 12. CDR3 sequence (DNA): TGCGCCAGCAGCGATGGGACAGGCGGGACAAACCAGTACTTC. Encoded protein: CASSDGTGGTNQYF.

This chain joins TRBV12-3 or TRBV12-4 and TRBJ1-2, with TRBD1 identical over 11 bases. CDR3 length: 14 residues. The V segment lost 4 bases and the J segment 8 bases; nucleotides outside the gene matches: 6. CDR3 in DNA: TGTGCCAGCAGTTCCCGGGACAGGGGGGCCGGCTACACCTTC. Translated: CASSSRDRGAGYTF.

This clonotype showed up many times. V and J are TRBV5-1 and TRBJ2-7; 8 bases agree with TRBD1. CDR3 length: 16 amino acids. CDR1 and CDR2 (germline): SGHRS, YFSETQ. V shed 3 bases and J 1 base; nucleotides not matched to a gene: 9. Here the CDR3 DNA reads TGCGCCAGCAGCTCCCAATCCGGGACAGGTTCCTACGAGCAGTACTTC. The encoded protein is CASSSQSGTGSYEQYF.

The chain has TRBV7-2 and TRBJ2-7; D call uncertain. Trimming pared 3 bases from V and 5 bases from J, leaving 5 bases between. The CDR3 has 11 amino acids. Germline CDR1 and CDR2: SGHTA and FQGNSA. CDR3 bases: TGTGCCAGCAGCTTCCGGAACGAGCAGTACTTC. Translation gives CASSFRNEQYF.